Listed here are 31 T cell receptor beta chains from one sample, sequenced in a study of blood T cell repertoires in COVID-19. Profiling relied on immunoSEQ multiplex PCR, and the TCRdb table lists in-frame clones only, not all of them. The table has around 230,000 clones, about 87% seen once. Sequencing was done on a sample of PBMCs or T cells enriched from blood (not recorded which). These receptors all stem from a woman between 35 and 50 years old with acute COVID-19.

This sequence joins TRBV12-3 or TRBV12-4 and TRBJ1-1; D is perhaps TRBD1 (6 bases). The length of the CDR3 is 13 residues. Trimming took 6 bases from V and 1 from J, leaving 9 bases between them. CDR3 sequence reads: CASSHRENTEAFF. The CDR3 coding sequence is TGTGCCAGCAGCCACAGGGAGAACACTGAAGCTTTCTTT.

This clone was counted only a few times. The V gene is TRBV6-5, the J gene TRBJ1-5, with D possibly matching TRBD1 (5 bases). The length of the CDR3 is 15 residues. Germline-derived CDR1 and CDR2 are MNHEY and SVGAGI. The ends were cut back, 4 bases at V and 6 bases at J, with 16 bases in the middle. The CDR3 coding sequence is TGTGCCAGCAGTTCCACCCCAGGGTCTCGTCAGCCCCAGCATTTT. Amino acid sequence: CASSSTPGSRQPQHF.

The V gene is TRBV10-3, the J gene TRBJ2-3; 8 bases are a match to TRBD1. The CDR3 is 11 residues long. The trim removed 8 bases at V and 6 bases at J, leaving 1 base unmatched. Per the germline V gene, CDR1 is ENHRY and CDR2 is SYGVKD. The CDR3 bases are TGTGCCATCCAGGGGGCCGATACGCAGTATTTT. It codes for CAIQGADTQYF.

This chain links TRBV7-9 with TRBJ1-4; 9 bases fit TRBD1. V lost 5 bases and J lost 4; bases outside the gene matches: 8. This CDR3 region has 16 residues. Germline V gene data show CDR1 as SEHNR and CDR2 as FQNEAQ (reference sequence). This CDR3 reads CASSTNRGLDNEKLFF. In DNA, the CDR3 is TGTGCCAGCAGCACGAACAGGGGGCTTGATAATGAAAAACTGTTTTTT.

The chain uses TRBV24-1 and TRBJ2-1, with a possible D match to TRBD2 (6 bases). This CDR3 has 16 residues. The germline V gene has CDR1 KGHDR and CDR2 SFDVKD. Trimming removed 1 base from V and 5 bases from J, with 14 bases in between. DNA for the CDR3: TGTGCCACCAGTGATTTTACCGGGGGAGTAAACAATGAGCAGTTCTTC. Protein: CATSDFTGGVNNEQFF.

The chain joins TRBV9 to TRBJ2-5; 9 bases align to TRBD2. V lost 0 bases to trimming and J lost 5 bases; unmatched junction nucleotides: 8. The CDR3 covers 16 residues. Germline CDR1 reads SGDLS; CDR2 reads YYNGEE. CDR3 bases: TGTGCCAGCAGCGTAGGGGCGGGAGGGCCCTCGGAGACCCAGTACTTC. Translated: CASSVGAGGPSETQYF.

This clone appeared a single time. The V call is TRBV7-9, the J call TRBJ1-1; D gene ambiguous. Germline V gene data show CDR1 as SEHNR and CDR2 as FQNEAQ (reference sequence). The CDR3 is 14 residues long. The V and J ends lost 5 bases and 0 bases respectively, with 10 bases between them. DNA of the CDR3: TGTGCCAGCAGCCCTAGCCCGGTGAACACTGAAGCTTTCTTT. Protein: CASSPSPVNTEAFF.

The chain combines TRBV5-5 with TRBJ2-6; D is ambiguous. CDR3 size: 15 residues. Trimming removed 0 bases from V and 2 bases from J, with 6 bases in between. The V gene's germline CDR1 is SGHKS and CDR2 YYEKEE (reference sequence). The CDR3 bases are TGTGCCAGCAGCTTGGGAGGAACTGGGGCCAACGTCCTGACTTTC. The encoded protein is CASSLGGTGANVLTF.

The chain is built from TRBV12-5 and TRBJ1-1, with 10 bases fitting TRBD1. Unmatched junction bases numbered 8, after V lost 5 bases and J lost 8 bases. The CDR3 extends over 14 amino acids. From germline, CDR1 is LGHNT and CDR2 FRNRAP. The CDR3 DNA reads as TGTGCTAGTGGTGGGCCCGGGACAGGGGAGGAAGCTTTCTTT. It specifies CASGGPGTGEEAFF.

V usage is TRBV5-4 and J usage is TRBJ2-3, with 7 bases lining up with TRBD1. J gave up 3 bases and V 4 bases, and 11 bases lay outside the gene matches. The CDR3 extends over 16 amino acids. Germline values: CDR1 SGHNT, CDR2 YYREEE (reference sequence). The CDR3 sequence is CASSQDRNLRTDTQYF. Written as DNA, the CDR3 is TGTGCCAGCAGCCAGGACAGGAACCTACGGACAGATACGCAGTATTTT.

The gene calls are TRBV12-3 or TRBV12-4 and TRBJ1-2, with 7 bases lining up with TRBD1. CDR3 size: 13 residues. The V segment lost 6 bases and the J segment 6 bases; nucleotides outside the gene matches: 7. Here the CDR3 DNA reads TGTGCCAGCAGCTATGGGACAGTTGATGGCTACACCTTC. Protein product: CASSYGTVDGYTF.

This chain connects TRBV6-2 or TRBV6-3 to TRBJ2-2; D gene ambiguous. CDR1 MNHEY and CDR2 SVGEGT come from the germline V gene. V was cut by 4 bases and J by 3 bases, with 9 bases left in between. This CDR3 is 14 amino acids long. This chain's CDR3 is CASSSGAYTGELFF. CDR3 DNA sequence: TGTGCCAGCAGTTCCGGAGCCTACACCGGGGAGCTGTTTTTT.

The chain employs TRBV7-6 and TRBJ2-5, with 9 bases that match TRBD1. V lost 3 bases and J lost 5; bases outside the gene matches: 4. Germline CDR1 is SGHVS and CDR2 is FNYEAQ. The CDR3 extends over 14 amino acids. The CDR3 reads CASSFQQGAETQYF. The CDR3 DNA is TGTGCCAGCAGCTTCCAACAGGGGGCGGAGACCCAGTACTTC.

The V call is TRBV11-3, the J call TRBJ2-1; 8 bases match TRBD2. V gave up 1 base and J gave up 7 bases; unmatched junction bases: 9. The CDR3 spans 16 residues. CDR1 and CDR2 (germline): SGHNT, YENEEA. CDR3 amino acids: CASSLGGAGVMNEQFF. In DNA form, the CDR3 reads TGTGCCAGCAGCTTAGGAGGAGCGGGAGTCATGAATGAGCAGTTCTTC.

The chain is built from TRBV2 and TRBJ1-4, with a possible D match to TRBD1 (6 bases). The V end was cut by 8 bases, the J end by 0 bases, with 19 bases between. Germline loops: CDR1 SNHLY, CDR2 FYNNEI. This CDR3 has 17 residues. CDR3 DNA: TGTGCCAGCTCTTCCAGGGGCCCAGCTGCAACTAATGAAAAACTGTTTTTT. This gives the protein CASSSRGPAATNEKLFF.

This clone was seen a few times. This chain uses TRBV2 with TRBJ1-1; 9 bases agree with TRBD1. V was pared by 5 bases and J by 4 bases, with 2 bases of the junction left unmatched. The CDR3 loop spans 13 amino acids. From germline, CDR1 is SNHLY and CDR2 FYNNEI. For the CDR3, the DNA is TGTGCCAGCAGTACACAGGGGGCCACTGAAGCTTTCTTT. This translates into CASSTQGATEAFF.

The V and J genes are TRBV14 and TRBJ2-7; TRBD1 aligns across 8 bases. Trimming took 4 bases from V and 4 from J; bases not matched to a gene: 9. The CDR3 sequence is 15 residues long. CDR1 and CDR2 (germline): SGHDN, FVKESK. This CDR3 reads CASSLPGTGGYEQYF. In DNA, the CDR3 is TGTGCCAGCAGCCTTCCCGGGACAGGCGGATACGAGCAGTACTTC.

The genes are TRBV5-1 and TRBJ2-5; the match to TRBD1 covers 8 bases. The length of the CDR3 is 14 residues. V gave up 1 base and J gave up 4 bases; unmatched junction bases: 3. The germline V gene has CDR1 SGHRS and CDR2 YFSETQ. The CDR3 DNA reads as TGCGCCAGCAGCTTGTCCGGACAGGGAGAGACCCAGTACTTC. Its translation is CASSLSGQGETQYF. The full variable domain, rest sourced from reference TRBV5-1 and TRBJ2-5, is KAGVTQTPRYLIKTRGQQVTLSCSPISGHRSVSWYQQTPGQGLQFLFEYFSETQRNKGNFPGRFSGRQFSNSRSEMNVSTLELGDSALYLCASSLSGQGETQYFGPGTRLLVL.

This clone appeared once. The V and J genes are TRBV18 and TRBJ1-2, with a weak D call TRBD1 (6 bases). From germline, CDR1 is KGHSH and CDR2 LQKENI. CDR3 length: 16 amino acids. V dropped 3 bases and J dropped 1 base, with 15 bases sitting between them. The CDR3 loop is CASSPLAGAGNYGYTF. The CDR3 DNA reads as TGTGCCAGCTCACCGTTGGCGGGGGCGGGTAACTATGGCTACACCTTC.

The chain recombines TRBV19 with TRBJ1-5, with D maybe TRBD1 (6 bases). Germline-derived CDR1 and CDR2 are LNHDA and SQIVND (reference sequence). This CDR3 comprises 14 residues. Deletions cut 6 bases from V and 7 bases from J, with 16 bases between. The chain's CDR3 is CASRGARAGQPQHF. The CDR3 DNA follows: TGTGCCAGTAGGGGGGCCAGGGCCGGGCAGCCCCAGCATTTT.

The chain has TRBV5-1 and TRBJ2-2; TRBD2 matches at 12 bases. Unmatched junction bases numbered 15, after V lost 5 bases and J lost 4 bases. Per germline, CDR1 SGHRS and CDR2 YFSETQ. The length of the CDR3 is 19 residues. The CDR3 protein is CASRRTGTSGGSSTGELFF. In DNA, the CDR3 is TGCGCCAGCAGACGGACGGGTACTAGCGGGGGGTCCTCCACCGGGGAGCTGTTTTTT.

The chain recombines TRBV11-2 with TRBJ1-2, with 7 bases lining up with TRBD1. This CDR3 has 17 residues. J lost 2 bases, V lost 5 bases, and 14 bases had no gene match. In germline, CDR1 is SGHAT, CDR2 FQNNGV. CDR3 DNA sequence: TGTGCCAGCAGCCATGGGCGAGGGGCAGGGGGAAACTATGGCTACACCTTC. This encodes CASSHGRGAGGNYGYTF.

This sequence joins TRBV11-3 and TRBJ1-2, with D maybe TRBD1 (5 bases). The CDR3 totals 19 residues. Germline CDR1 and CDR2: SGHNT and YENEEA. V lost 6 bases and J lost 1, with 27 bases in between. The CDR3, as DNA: TGTGCCAGCAGACCGGAGATAGGACACGCTCCTCAGCTTAACTATGGCTACACCTTC. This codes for CASRPEIGHAPQLNYGYTF.

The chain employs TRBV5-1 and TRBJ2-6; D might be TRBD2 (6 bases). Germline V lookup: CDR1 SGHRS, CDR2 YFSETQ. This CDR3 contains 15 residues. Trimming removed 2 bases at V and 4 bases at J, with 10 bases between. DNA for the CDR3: TGCGCCAGCAGCTTCGGAGGGCTCGGGGCCAACGTCCTGACTTTC. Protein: CASSFGGLGANVLTF.

The CDR3 sequence is CASSPPDRVYGYTF. The CDR3 DNA follows: TGTGCCAGCAGTCCTCCGGACAGGGTCTATGGCTACACCTTC. The chain has TRBV25-1 and TRBJ1-2; TRBD1 aligns across 8 bases. This CDR3 region has 14 residues. J lost 4 bases, V lost 5 bases, and 6 bases had no gene match. Germline V gene sequence: CDR1 MGHDK, CDR2 SYGVNS.

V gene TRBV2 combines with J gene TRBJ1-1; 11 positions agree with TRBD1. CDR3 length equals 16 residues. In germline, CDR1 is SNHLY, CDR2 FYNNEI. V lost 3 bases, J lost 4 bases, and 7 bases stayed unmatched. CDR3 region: CASSEGTGGFSTEAFF. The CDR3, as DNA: TGTGCCAGCAGTGAGGGGACAGGGGGATTTAGCACTGAAGCTTTCTTT.

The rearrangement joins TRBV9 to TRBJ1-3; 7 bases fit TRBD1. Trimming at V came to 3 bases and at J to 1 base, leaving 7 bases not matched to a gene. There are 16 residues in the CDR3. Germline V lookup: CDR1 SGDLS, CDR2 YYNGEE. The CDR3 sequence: CASSAQPTGSGNTIYF. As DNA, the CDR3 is TGTGCCAGCAGCGCCCAACCGACAGGGTCTGGAAACACCATATATTTT.

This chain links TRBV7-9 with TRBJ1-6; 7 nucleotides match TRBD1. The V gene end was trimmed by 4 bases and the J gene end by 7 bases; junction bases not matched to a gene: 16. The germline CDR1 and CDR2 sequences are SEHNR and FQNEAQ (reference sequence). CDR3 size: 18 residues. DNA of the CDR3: TGTGCCAGCAGCTCAGGGGGAGGCACGGACAGGCGGAATTCACCCCTCCACTTT. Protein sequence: CASSSGGGTDRRNSPLHF. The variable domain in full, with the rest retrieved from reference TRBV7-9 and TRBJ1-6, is DTGVSQNPRHKITKRGQNVTFRCDPISEHNRLYWYRQTLGQGPEFLTYFQNEAQLEKSRLLSDRFSAERPKGSFSTLEIQRTEQGDSAMYLCASSSGGGTDRRNSPLHFGNGTRLTVT.

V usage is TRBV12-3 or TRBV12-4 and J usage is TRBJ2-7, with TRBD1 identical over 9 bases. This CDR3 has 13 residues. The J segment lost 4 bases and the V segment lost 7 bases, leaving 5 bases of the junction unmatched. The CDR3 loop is CASKFGTGYEQYF. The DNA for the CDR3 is TGTGCCAGCAAATTCGGGACAGGGTACGAGCAGTACTTC.

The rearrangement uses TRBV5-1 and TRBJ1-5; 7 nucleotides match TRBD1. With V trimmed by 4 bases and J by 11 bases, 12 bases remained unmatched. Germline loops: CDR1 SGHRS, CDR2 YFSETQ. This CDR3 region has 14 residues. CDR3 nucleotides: TGCGCCAGCAGCCCAGGGGGGCTTGGACAGACCCAGCATTTT. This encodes CASSPGGLGQTQHF.

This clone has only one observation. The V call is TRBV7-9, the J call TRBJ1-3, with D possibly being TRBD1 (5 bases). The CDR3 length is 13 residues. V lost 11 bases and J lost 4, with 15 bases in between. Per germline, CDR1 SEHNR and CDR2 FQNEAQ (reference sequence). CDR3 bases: TGTGCCGCGGAGGGGATGCGCGGAAACACCATATATTTT. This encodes CAAEGMRGNTIYF.